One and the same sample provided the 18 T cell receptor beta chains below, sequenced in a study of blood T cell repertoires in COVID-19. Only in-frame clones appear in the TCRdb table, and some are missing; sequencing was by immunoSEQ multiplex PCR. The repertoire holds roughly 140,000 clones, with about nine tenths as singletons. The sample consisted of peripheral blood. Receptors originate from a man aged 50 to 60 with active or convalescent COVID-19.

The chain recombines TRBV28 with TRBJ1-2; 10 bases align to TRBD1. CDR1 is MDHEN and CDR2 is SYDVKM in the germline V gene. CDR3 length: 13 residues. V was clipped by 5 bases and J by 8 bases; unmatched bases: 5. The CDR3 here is CASSRQGAGGYTF. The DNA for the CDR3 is TGTGCCAGCAGTCGACAGGGGGCTGGCGGCTACACCTTC.

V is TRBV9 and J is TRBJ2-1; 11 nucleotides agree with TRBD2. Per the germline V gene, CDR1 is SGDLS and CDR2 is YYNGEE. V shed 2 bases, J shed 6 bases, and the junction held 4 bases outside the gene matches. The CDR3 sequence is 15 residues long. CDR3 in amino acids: CASSVLAGGRNEQFF. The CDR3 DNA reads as TGTGCCAGCAGCGTCCTAGCGGGAGGTCGCAATGAGCAGTTCTTC. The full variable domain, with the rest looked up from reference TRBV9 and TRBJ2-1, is DSGVTQTPKHLITATGQRVTLRCSPRSGDLSVYWYQQSLDQGLQFLIQYYNGEERAKGNILERFSAQQFPDLHSELNLSSLELGDSALYFCASSVLAGGRNEQFFGPGTRLTVL.

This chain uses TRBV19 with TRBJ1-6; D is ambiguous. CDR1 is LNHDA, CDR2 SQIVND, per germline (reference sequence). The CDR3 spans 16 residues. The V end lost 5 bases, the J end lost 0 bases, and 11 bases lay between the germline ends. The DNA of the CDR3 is TGTGCCAGTAGTTCTTTTTCAGGCTCCTATAATTCACCCCTCCACTTT. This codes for CASSSFSGSYNSPLHF.

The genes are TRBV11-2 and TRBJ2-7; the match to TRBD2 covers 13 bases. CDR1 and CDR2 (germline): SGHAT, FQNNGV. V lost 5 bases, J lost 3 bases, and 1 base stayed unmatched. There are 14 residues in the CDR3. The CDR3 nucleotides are TGTGCCAGCAGCCGGACTAGCGGGAGCTACGAGCAGTACTTC. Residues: CASSRTSGSYEQYF.

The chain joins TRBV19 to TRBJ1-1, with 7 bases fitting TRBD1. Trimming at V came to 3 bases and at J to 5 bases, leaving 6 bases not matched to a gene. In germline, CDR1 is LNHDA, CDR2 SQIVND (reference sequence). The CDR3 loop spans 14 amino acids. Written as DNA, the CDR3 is TGTGCCAGTAGTATCAGGGGGGAAGTGACTGAAGCTTTCTTT. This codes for CASSIRGEVTEAFF.

CDR3 sequence: CASSAGGIQPQHF. The CDR3, as DNA: TGTGCCAGCAGCGCAGGGGGGATTCAGCCCCAGCATTTT. The genes are TRBV2 and TRBJ1-5; 7 bases are shared with TRBD1. V lost 6 bases, J lost 6 bases, and 5 bases stayed unmatched. Germline V gene data show CDR1 as SNHLY and CDR2 as FYNNEI. The CDR3 runs to 13 residues.

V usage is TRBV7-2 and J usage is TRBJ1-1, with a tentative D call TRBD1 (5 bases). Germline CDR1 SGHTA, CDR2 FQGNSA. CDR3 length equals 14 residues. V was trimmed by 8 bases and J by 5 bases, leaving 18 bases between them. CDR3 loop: CASRRPRGETEAFF. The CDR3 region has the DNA TGTGCCAGCCGACGGCCCCGGGGGGAGACTGAAGCTTTCTTT.

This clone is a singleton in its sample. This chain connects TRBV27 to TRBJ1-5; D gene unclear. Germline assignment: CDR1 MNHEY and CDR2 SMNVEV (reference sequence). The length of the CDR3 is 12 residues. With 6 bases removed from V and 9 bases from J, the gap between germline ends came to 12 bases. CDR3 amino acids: CASSLIGAPQHF. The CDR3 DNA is TGTGCCAGCAGCCTAATCGGAGCGCCCCAGCATTTT.

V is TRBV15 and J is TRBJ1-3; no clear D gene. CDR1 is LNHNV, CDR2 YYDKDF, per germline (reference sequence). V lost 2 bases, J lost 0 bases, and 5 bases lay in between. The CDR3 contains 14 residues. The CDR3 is CATSRQFSGNTIYF. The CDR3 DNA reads TGTGCCACCAGCAGACAGTTCTCTGGAAACACCATATATTTT.

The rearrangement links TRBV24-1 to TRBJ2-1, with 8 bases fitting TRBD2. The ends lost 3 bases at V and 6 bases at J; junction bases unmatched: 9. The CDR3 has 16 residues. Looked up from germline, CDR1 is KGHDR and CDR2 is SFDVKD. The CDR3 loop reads CATSDPSGSHRNEQFF. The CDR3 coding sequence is TGTGCCACCAGTGATCCCAGCGGGAGTCACCGCAATGAGCAGTTCTTC.

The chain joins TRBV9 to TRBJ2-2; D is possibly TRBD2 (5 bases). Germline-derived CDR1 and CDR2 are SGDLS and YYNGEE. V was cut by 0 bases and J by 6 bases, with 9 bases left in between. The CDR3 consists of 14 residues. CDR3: CASSVEGSAGELFF. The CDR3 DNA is TGTGCCAGCAGCGTAGAGGGTAGCGCCGGGGAGCTGTTTTTT.

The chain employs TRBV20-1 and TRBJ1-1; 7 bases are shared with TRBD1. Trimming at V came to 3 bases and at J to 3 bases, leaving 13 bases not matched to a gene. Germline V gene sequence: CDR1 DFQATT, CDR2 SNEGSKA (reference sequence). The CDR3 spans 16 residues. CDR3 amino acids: CSASFPQGRPDTEAFF. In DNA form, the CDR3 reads TGCAGTGCTAGTTTCCCACAGGGGCGTCCCGACACTGAAGCTTTCTTT.

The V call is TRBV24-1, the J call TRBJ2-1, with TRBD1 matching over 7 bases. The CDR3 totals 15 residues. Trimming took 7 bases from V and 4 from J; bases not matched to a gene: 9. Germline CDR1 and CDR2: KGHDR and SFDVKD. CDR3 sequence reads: CATSPSGTDYNEQFF. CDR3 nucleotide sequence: TGTGCCACCAGCCCATCCGGGACAGATTACAATGAGCAGTTCTTC.

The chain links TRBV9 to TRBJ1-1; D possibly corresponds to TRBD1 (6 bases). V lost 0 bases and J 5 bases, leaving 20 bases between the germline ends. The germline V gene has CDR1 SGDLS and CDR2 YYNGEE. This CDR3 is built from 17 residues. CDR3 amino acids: CASSVAKGQGWETEAFF. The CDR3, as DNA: TGTGCCAGCAGCGTAGCTAAAGGGCAGGGGTGGGAAACTGAAGCTTTCTTT.

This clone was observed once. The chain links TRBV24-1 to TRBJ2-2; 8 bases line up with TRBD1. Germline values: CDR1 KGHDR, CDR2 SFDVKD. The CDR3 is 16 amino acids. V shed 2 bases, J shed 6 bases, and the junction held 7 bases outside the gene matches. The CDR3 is CATSDWDRSKAGELFF. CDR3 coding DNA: TGTGCCACCAGTGATTGGGACAGGTCCAAGGCCGGGGAGCTGTTTTTT.

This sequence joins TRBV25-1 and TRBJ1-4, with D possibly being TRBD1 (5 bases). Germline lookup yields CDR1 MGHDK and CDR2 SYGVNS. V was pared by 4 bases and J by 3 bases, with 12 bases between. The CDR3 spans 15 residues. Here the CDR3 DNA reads TGTGCCAGCAGTGGCAGGGTAGGGGCTAATGAAAAACTGTTTTTT. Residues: CASSGRVGANEKLFF. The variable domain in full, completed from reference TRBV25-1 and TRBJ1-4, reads EADIYQTPRYLVIGTGKKITLECSQTMGHDKMYWYQQDPGMELHLIHYSYGVNSTEKGDLSSESTVSRIRTEHFPLTLESARPSHTSQYLCASSGRVGANEKLFFGSGTQLSVL.

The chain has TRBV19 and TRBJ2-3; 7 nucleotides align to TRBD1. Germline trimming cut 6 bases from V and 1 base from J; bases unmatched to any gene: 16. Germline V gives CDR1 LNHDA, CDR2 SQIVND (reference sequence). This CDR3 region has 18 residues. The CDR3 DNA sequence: TGTGCCAGTAGCCTGGCCTCAGGGGGTATTATCGGCACAGATACGCAGTATTTT. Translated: CASSLASGGIIGTDTQYF.

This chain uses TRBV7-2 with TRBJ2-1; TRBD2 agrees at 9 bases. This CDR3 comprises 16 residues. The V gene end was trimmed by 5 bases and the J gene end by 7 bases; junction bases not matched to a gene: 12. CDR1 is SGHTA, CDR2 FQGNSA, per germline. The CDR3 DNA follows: TGTGCCAGCAGCCGTAGCGGGAGCCCCGTGGGGAATGAGCAGTTCTTC. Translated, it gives CASSRSGSPVGNEQFF.